Shown below are 15 T cell receptor beta chains from a single sample sequenced in a study of post-analysis software for immune sequencing data. Study-wide results and limits: Included in a set of roughly five TRBV segments more frequent in patients than controls were TRBV5-6, TRBV5-1 and TRBV20-1.

These TCRs are of unknown antigen specificity. Each TCR beta cDNA library carried unique molecular identifiers. TCRdb re-analysed the PCR reads in MiXCR, keeping a single row per CDR3 protein. Of about 820,000 distinct CDR3 sequences listed, 53% were seen once; the top ten hold roughly 4.4%. The sequenced sample consisted of blood. These receptors originate from a girl aged 5-17 years with multiple sclerosis.

This clonotype was counted between two and nine times. The chain is built from TRBV28 and TRBJ1-5; no firm D call. The CDR3 totals 17 residues. Trimming stripped 6 bases from V and 0 bases from J, with 18 bases between. Germline V gives CDR1 MDHEN, CDR2 SYDVKM. In DNA, the CDR3 is TGTGCCAGCAGCCTTCTAGACCACCTGGATAGCAATCAGCCCCAGCATTTT. Amino acid sequence: CASSLLDHLDSNQPQHF.

The rearrangement links TRBV28 to TRBJ2-1, with TRBD1 as a possible D gene (5 bases). The CDR3 is made up of 15 amino acids. Germline values: CDR1 MDHEN, CDR2 SYDVKM. Trimming stripped 6 bases from V and 6 bases from J, with 18 bases between. CDR3 nucleotide sequence: TGTGCCAGCAGCTATAGAGCGAAGGGGCCCAATGAGCAGTTCTTC. This translates into CASSYRAKGPNEQFF.

This clonotype was observed a few times. This chain links TRBV7-6 with TRBJ2-5; a weak D match, TRBD1 (5 bases). With the DNA end fitting TRBJ2-7 better, the J assignment may be wrong. This CDR3 has 13 residues. Germline loops: CDR1 SGHVS, CDR2 FNYEAQ. For the CDR3, the DNA is TGTGCCAGCAGCCAACGTCAGGGCTCCGAGCAGTACTTC. Protein: CASSQRQGSEQYF.

About this clonotype itself: The junction departs from germline at one end; a sequencing error may be responsible. This chain joins TRBV5-4 and TRBJ2-5; no reliable D call. The tail of the sequence fits TRBJ2-7 better, so the J call may be wrong. The CDR3 has 12 residues. The V gene's germline CDR1 is SGHNT and CDR2 YYREEE (reference sequence). The CDR3 is CTSSLDGYEQYF. As DNA, the CDR3 is TGTACCAGCAGCTTGGACGGTTACGAGCAGTACTTC.

A few counts support this clonotype. The gene calls are TRBV7-8 and TRBJ2-1; D unclear. The CDR3 is 17 residues long. V lost 0 bases to trimming and J lost 7 bases, with 19 bases between them. CDR1 is SGHVS, CDR2 FQNEAQ, per germline. CDR3 sequence: CASSLARRRASGNEQFF. In nucleotides, the CDR3 is TGTGCCAGCAGCTTAGCGCGTCGAAGGGCTAGTGGAAATGAGCAGTTCTTC.

This clonotype was recorded at least ten times. The chain uses TRBV4-2 and TRBJ2-6, with a weak D call TRBD1 (5 bases). Germline loops: CDR1 LGHNA, CDR2 YNFKEQ. This CDR3 has 17 residues. Trimming took 3 bases from V and 0 from J, leaving 12 bases between them. The CDR3, as DNA: TGTGCCAGCAGCCAGGAGCTCAGGGTCTCTGGGGCCAACGTCCTGACTTTC. It codes for CASSQELRVSGANVLTF.

The DNA for the CDR3 is TGCAGTGCTAGTCGGCGGACTAGCGGGAGGAGTGGAACAGATACGCAGTATTTT. Encoded protein: CSASRRTSGRSGTDTQYF. The rearrangement uses TRBV20-1 and TRBJ2-3; TRBD2 matches at 14 bases. V lost 3 bases to trimming and J lost 3 bases; unmatched junction nucleotides: 11. CDR1 and CDR2 (germline): DFQATT, SNEGSKA (reference sequence). The CDR3 spans 18 residues.

V and J are TRBV5-1 and TRBJ2-7, with 8 bases lining up with TRBD1. Trimming took 2 bases from V and 2 from J; bases not matched to a gene: 9. The germline V gene encodes CDR1 SGHRS and CDR2 YFSETQ. The CDR3 sequence is 16 residues long. CDR3 sequence reads: CASSFSPGQGPYEQYF. For the CDR3, the DNA is TGCGCCAGCAGCTTTAGTCCTGGACAGGGCCCCTACGAGCAGTACTTC.

The V gene is TRBV29-1, the J gene TRBJ2-7; 12 nucleotides match TRBD2. CDR3 length equals 14 residues. Germline-derived CDR1 and CDR2 are SQVTM and ANQGSEA. V trimming: 3 bases; J trimming: 7 bases; junction bases outside the gene matches: 7. The CDR3 spells CSVDDWTSGKEQYF. For the CDR3, the DNA is TGCAGCGTTGATGACTGGACTAGCGGGAAAGAGCAGTACTTC.

V usage is TRBV5-1 and J usage is TRBJ2-7; no clear D gene. Trimming stripped 3 bases from V and 0 bases from J, with 16 bases between. CDR3 length: 16 residues. The germline V gene encodes CDR1 SGHRS and CDR2 YFSETQ. The CDR3 region is CASSSQTLPSSYEQYF. The CDR3 DNA is TGCGCCAGCAGCTCTCAGACACTTCCTAGCTCCTACGAGCAGTACTTC.

The J gene is TRBJ2-3, the V gene TRBV28; TRBD2 matches 9 bases. The CDR3 runs 19 residues. The V gene's germline CDR1 is MDHEN and CDR2 SYDVKM. J gave up 1 base and V 5 bases, and 16 bases lay outside the gene matches. In DNA, the CDR3 is TGTGCCAGCAGTCCCCTTTCGCTGATTCTAGCGGGACGCACAGATACGCAGTATTTT. It encodes CASSPLSLILAGRTDTQYF.

Turning to this clonotype: A read error may account for a junction end that differs from germline. CDR3 in DNA: TGTGCCGGCAGTCCGTCTAGCACAGATACGCAGTATTTT. This translates into CAGSPSSTDTQYF. The V call is TRBV12-3 or TRBV12-4, the J call TRBJ2-3; D is undetermined. The CDR3 extends over 13 amino acids.

CDR3 bases: TGTGCCATCAGGGGACAGGAGTCCTACAATGAGCAGTTCTTC. Translated, it gives CAIRGQESYNEQFF. V is TRBV10-3 and J is TRBJ2-1; 8 positions match TRBD1. This CDR3 contains 14 residues. J was trimmed by 1 base and V by 6 bases; bases with no gene match: 2. Germline V CDR1 and CDR2: ENHRY, SYGVKD.

Remarks on this clonotype: A read error may produce the germline difference seen at one junction end. This rearrangement joins TRBV9 to TRBJ2-1; D remains ambiguous. CDR3 length equals 15 residues. Germline CDR1 reads SGDLS; CDR2 reads YYNGEE. Written as DNA, the CDR3 is TGTGCCAGCAGCGTGGCAGCAAGCTCCTGCAATGAGCAGTTCTTC. It encodes CASSVAASSCNEQFF.

In this sample, this clonotype turned up a few times. Here the CDR3 reads CASSQVATGANVLTF. In nucleotides, the CDR3 is TGTGCCAGCAGTCAAGTAGCGACTGGGGCCAACGTCCTGACTTTC. The chain links TRBV7-3 to TRBJ2-6; maybe TRBD2 (5 bases). CDR3 length equals 15 residues. CDR1 SGHTA and CDR2 FQGTGA come from the germline V gene. V lost 6 bases to trimming and J lost 2 bases, with 11 bases between them.